Sequencing of this TCR beta chain was carried out in a study of blood T cells in healthy people across ages. Primers used in a second PCR of roughly 6 to 12 cycles were a sample-barcoded 5' primer and a J-beta primer mix. TCRdb analysed the 5' RACE reads with MiXCR anew, one entry per CDR3 protein. The sample includes around 1.1 million distinct CDR3 sequences, more than 30% seen only once; the top ten take over 10%. Study findings and constraints: In older individuals, TCR beta diversity per million T cells was lower, falling roughly linearly with age.

This clonotype appeared a single time. The antigen remains unidentified. The draw of peripheral blood yielded about 10 milliliters from each donor. V was clipped by 1 base and J by 3 bases; unmatched bases: 5. The CDR3 loop spans 15 amino acids. Germline V gene sequence: CDR1 LGHNA, CDR2 YSLEER. This TCR derives from a man between 18 and 35 years old in good health. Input material: blood. V gene TRBV4-3 combines with J gene TRBJ2-5; 7 bases match TRBD2. The chain's CDR3 is CASSQAGLVEETQYF. CDR3 coding DNA: TGCGCCAGCAGCCAAGCCGGACTAGTGGAAGAGACCCAGTACTTC.